This record covers a single T cell receptor (beta chain). The data stem from a study of identical twins. The V gene's germline CDR1 is KGHSH and CDR2 LQKENI. Trimming removed 3 bases at V and 6 bases at J, with 5 bases between. This CDR3 is built from 11 residues. MiXCR was run by TCRdb on the 5' RACE reads, yielding one entry per CDR3 protein. Of hundreds of thousands of distinct CDR3 sequences listed, 6% to 6.5% were seen once; the top ten hold approximately 2%. The chain uses TRBV18 and TRBJ2-5; D unresolved. The TCR comes from a man between 18 and 35 years old in good health. The sample consisted of naive T cells sorted from blood. The CDR3 sequence is CASSPGQTQYF. The CDR3 DNA follows: TGTGCCAGCTCACCCGGACAGACCCAGTACTTC.